This T cell receptor beta chain was documented in a study of cytomegalovirus exposure and HLA in healthy donors. The PCR made use of 60 Vbeta and 13 Jbeta primers. Sequencing used immunoSEQ multiplex PCR; TCRdb keeps in-frame clones, though not all of them. The sample yields 150,000 to 200,000 clones, about 70% seen once. With 7 bases removed from V and 3 bases from J, the gap between germline ends came to 13 bases. Looked up from germline, CDR1 is MNHEY and CDR2 is SVGAGI. The CDR3 totals 14 residues. The chain has TRBV6-5 and TRBJ2-4, with D unresolved. Specimen: PBMCs. This TCR was recovered from a woman between 18 and 29 years old in good health and CMV-seropositive. The CDR3 loop is CASTSRPGKNIQYF. The CDR3 DNA follows: TGTGCCAGCACTTCTCGGCCGGGCAAAAACATTCAGTACTTC.